This note documents a single TCR beta chain sequence. The study ran its PCR with 60 Vbeta and 13 Jbeta primers. The method was immunoSEQ multiplex PCR; TCRdb's version includes in-frame clones alone and lacks a portion of them. The top ten hold roughly 10% of the sample, which has 95,000 to 150,000 clones, 78% seen once. V shed 4 bases and J shed 2 bases, with 6 bases lying between them. The CDR3 runs 13 residues. Germline V CDR1 and CDR2: SGHTA, FQGNSA. The data are from a study of cytomegalovirus exposure and HLA in healthy donors. This TCR derives from a man aged 25-40 years in good health and CMV-seropositive. The sequenced sample was PBMCs. The chain has TRBV7-2 and TRBJ1-5; D is undetermined. CDR3 nucleotide sequence: TGTGCCAGCAGCTCACTGGGCAATCAGCCCCAGCATTTT. Amino acid sequence: CASSSLGNQPQHF.